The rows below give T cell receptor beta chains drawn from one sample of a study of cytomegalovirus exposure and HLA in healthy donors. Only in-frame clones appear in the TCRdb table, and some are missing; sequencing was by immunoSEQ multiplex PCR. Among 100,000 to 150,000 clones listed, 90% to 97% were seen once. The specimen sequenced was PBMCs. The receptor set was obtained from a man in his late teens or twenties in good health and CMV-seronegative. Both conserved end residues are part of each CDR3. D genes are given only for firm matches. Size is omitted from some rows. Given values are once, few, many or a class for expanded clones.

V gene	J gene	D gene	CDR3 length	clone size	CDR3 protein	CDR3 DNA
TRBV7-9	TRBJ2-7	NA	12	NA	CASSLAAGWEYF	TGTGCCAGCAGCTTAGCGGCGGGATGGGAGTACTTC
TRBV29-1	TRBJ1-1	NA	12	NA	CSVGEWGQEAFF	TGCAGCGTTGGTGAATGGGGACAAGAAGCTTTCTTT
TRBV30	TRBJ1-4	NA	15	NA	CAWRGRGATNEKLFF	TGTGCCTGGAGAGGACGGGGGGCAACTAATGAAAAACTGTTTTTT
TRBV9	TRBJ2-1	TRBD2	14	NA	CASSVTSGRHEQFF	TGTGCCAGCAGCGTAACTAGCGGGAGGCATGAGCAGTTCTTC
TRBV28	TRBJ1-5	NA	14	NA	CASRNRVLNQPQHF	TGTGCCAGCAGAAACAGGGTCCTCAATCAGCCCCAGCATTTT
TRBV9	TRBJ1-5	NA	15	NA	CASSVAPAGDQPQHF	TGTGCCAGCAGCGTAGCCCCCGCCGGGGATCAGCCCCAGCATTTT
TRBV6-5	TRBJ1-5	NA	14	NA	CASRLTASNQPQHF	TGTGCCAGCAGACTGACAGCTAGCAATCAGCCCCAGCATTTT
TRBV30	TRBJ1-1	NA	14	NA	CAWSRGGENTEAFF	TGTGCCTGGAGTCGGGGCGGGGAGAACACTGAAGCTTTCTTT
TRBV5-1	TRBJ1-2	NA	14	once	CASSRGEANYGYTF	TGCGCCAGCTCGCGGGGGGAAGCTAACTATGGCTACACCTTC
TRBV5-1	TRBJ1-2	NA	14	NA	CASSPGVAGYGYTF	TGCGCCAGCAGCCCGGGGGTCGCGGGCTATGGCTACACCTTC
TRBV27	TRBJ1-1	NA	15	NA	CASSSPLRGRVEAFF	TGTGCCAGCAGTTCCCCCCTTCGAGGGAGGGTGGAAGCTTTCTTT
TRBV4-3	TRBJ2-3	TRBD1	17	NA	CASSQASGTERTDTQYF	TGCGCCAGCAGCCAAGCCTCCGGGACAGAACGCACAGATACGCAGTATTTT
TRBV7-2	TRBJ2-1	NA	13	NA	CASSLSGQGLQFF	TGTGCCAGCAGCCTCTCCGGACAGGGACTACAGTTCTTC
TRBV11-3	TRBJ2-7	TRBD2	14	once	CASSRTGLADEQYF	TGTGCCAGCAGCCGAACGGGACTAGCGGACGAGCAGTACTTC
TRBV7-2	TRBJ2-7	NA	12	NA	CASSFADYEQYF	TGTGCCAGCAGCTTTGCAGACTACGAGCAGTACTTC
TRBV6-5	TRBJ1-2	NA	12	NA	CASSRDSYGYTF	TGTGCCAGCAGCCGAGACAGTTATGGCTACACCTTC
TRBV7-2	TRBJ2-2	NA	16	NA	CASSPGGTVNTGELFF	TGTGCCAGCAGCCCCGGCGGGACAGTGAACACCGGGGAGCTGTTTTTT
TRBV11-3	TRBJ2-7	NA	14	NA	CASSSSWGPYEQYF	TGTGCCAGCAGCTCCAGTTGGGGGCCCTACGAGCAGTACTTC
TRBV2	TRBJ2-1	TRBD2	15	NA	CASSPERESFNEQFF	TGTGCCAGCAGCCCCGAGCGGGAGAGTTTCAATGAGCAGTTCTTC
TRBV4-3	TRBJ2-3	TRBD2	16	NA	CASSQELAGGRDTQYF	TGCGCCAGCAGCCAAGAACTAGCGGGAGGCCGGGATACGCAGTATTTT
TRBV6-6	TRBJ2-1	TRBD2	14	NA	CASSTGLADNEQFF	TGTGCCAGCAGCACCGGACTAGCGGACAATGAGCAGTTCTTC
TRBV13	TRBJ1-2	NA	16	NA	CASSLSANGLNYGYTF	TGTGCCAGCAGCTTATCGGCCAACGGACTTAACTATGGCTACACCTTC
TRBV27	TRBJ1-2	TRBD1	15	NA	CASSVHRGTNYGYTF	TGTGCCAGCAGTGTTCACAGGGGGACTAACTATGGCTACACCTTC
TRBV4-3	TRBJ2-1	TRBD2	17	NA	CASSQDWGGRARDEQFF	TGCGCCAGCAGCCAAGATTGGGGGGGGAGGGCCAGGGATGAGCAGTTCTTC
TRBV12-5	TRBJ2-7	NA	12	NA	CASGKTTYEQYF	TGTGCTAGTGGCAAAACTACCTACGAGCAGTACTTC
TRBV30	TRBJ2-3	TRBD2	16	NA	CAWSTGLAGITDTQYF	TGTGCCTGGAGTACCGGACTAGCGGGGATCACAGATACGCAGTATTTT
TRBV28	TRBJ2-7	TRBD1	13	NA	CASSPTGLYEQYF	TGTGCCAGCAGTCCGACAGGGCTTTACGAGCAGTACTTC
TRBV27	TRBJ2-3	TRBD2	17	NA	CASSFGAIAGVADTQYF	TGTGCCAGCAGTTTCGGTGCGATAGCGGGAGTCGCAGATACGCAGTATTTT
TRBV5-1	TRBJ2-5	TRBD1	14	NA	CASSLTGGSETQYF	TGCGCCAGCAGCTTGACAGGGGGATCAGAGACCCAGTACTTC
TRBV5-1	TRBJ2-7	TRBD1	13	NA	CASSLVGTGGDNF	TGCGCCAGCAGCTTGGTAGGGACAGGAGGCGATAACTTC
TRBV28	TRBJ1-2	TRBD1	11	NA	CASGQGYGYTF	TGTGCCAGCGGACAGGGCTATGGCTACACCTTC
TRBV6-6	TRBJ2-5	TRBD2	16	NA	CASSYSQREGPETQYF	TGTGCCAGCAGTTACTCACAGCGGGAGGGGCCAGAGACCCAGTACTTC
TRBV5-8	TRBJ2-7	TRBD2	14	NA	CANKPLAGGSEQYF	TGTGCCAACAAACCTCTAGCGGGAGGAAGCGAGCAGTACTTC
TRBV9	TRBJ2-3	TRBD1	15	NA	CASSARDRGSDTQYF	TGTGCCAGCAGCGCCCGGGACAGGGGCTCAGATACGCAGTATTTT
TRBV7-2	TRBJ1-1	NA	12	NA	CASSFSTGEAFF	TGTGCCAGCAGCTTCTCCACCGGGGAAGCTTTCTTT
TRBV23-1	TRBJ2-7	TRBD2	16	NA	CASSHGTSGRSGEQYF	TGCGCCAGCAGTCACGGGACTAGCGGGAGGTCGGGTGAGCAGTACTTC
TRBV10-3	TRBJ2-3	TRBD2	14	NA	CAIRREGPTDTQYF	TGTGCCATCAGACGGGAGGGACCTACAGATACGCAGTATTTT
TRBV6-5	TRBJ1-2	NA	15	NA	CASSHRGGRNYGYTF	TGTGCCAGCAGTCATCGGGGGGGCAGGAACTATGGCTACACCTTC
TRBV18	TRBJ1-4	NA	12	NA	CASSPSNGKLFF	TGTGCCAGCTCACCTAGTAACGGAAAACTGTTTTTT
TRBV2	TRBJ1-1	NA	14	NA	CASRRGPMNTEAFF	TGTGCCAGCAGGCGGGGCCCGATGAACACTGAAGCTTTCTTT
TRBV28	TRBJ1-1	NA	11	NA	CASRKAGDAFF	TGTGCCAGCAGAAAGGCGGGGGATGCTTTCTTT
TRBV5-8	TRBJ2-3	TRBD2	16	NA	CASSSGLAGPTGTQYF	TGTGCCAGCAGCTCCGGACTAGCGGGCCCCACTGGGACGCAGTATTTT
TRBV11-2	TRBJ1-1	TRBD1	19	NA	CASSSGEAGGRLVNTEAFF	TGTGCCAGCAGCTCAGGGGAGGCAGGGGGTCGACTCGTGAACACTGAAGCTTTCTTT
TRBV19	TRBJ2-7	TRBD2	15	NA	CASSMLAGGTYEQYF	TGTGCCAGTAGTATGCTAGCGGGAGGAACCTACGAGCAGTACTTC